The clone carrying this T cell receptor beta chain occurred a few times. Trimming pared 0 bases from V and 1 base from J, leaving 12 bases between. The CDR3 runs 17 residues. CDR1 and CDR2 (germline): MNHEY, SMNVEV (reference sequence). This sample stems from a study of T cells after yellow fever vaccination. Template switching with 5'RACE generated the TCR cDNA and added a universal primer site and UMIs. A single record per CDR3 protein comes from TCRdb applying MiXCR to the 5' RACE reads. Counted here are about 320,000 distinct CDR3 sequences, roughly 4.3% occurring once; the ten biggest clones make up around 19%.

The sequencing used PBMCs, collected 15 days after the yellow fever booster vaccination. The TCR was taken from a man between 18 and 35 years old who received the YFV17D yellow fever vaccine. V gene TRBV27 combines with J gene TRBJ2-2; D gene uncertain. The CDR3 spells CASSLSGVTLNTGELFF. The DNA for the CDR3 is TGTGCCAGCAGTTTATCGGGCGTTACCCTGAACACCGGGGAGCTGTTTTTT.